Below, one TCR beta chain is given with its context. Looked up from germline, CDR1 is SGHRS and CDR2 is YFSETQ. V lost 5 bases and J lost 5; bases outside the gene matches: 9. This CDR3 has 14 residues. The data were taken from a study of blood T cell repertoires in COVID-19. At the level of the study: Samples came from the United States, Italy and Spain, spanning acute and convalescent COVID-19. Sources were T cells, B-cell-depleted T cells, or PBMCs; the material itself was cDNA or gDNA.

The method was immunoSEQ multiplex PCR; TCRdb's version includes in-frame clones alone and lacks a portion of them. The table has roughly 78,000 clones, roughly 86% seen once; the top ten hold about 2.1%. The chain combines TRBV5-1 with TRBJ2-7; the match to TRBD1 covers 8 bases. The sequencing sample was made of peripheral blood. The sequence was collected from a woman aged 60-75 years with acute or convalescent COVID-19. CDR3 sequence: CASSVGQAAHEQYF. In DNA, the CDR3 is TGCGCCAGCAGTGTGGGACAGGCAGCTCACGAGCAGTACTTC.